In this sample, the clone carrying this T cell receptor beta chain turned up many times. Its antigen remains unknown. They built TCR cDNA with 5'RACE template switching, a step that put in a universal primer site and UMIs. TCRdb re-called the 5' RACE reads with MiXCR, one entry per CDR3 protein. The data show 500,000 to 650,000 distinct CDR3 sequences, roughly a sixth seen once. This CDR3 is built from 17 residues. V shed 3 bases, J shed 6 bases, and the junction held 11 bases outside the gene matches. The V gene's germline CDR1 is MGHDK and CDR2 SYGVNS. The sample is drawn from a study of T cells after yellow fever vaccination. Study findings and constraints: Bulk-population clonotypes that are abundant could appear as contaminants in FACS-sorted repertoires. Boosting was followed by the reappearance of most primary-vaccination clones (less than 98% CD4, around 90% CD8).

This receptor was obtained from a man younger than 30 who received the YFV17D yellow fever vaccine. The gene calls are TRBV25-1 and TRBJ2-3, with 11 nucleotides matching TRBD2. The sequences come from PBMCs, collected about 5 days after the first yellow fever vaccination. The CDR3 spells CASSEEGTSGGGDTQYF. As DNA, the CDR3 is TGTGCCAGCAGTGAGGAGGGGACTAGCGGAGGTGGGGATACGCAGTATTTT. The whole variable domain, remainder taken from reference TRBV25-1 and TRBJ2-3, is EADIYQTPRYLVIGTGKKITLECSQTMGHDKMYWYQQDPGMELHLIHYSYGVNSTEKGDLSSESTVSRIRTEHFPLTLESARPSHTSQYLCASSEEGTSGGGDTQYFGPGTRLTVL.